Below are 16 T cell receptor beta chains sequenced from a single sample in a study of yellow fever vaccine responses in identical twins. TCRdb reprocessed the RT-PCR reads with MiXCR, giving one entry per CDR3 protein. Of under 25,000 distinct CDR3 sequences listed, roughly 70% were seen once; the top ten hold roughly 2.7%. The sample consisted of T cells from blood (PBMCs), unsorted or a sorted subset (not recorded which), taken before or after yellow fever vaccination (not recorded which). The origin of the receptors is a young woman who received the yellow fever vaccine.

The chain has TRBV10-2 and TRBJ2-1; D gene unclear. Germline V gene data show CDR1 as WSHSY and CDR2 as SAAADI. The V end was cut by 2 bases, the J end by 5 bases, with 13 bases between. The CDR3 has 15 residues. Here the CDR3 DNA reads TGCGCCAGCAGTGAGGGTCGGCCTTCCAACAATGAGCAGTTCTTC. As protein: CASSEGRPSNNEQFF.

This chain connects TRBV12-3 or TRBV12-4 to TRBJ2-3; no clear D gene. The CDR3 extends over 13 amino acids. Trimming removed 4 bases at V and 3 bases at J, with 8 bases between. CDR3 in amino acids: CASSWTRTDTQYF. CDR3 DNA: TGTGCCAGCAGTTGGACCCGAACAGATACGCAGTATTTT.

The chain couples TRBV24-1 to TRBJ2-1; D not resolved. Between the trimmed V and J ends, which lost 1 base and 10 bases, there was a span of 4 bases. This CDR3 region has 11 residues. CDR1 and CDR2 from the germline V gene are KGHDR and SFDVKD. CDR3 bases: TGTGCCACCAGTGATTTTAACGAGCAGTTCTTC. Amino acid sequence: CATSDFNEQFF.

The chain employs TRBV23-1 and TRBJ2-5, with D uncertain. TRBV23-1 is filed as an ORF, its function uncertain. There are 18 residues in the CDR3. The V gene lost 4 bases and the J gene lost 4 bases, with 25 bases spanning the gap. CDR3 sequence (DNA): TGCGCCAGCAGTCTCGTCCCCGGCAGCCCTAGATGGGGAGAGACCCAGTACTTC. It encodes CASSLVPGSPRWGETQYF.

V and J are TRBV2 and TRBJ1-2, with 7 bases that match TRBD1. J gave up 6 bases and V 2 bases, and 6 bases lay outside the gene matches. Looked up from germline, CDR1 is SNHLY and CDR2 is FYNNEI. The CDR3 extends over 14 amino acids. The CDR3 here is CASSESRQGDGYTF. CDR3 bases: TGTGCCAGCAGTGAATCTCGACAGGGCGATGGCTACACCTTC. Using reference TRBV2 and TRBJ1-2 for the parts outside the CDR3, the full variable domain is EPEVTQTPSHQVTQMGQEVILRCVPISNHLYFYWYRQILGQKVEFLVSFYNNEISEKSEIFDDQFSVERPDGSNFTLKIRSTKLEDSAMYFCASSESRQGDGYTFGSGTRLTVV.

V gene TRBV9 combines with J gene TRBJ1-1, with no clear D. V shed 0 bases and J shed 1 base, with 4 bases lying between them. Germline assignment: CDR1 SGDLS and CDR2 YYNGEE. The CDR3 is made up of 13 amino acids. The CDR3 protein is CASSVVRNTEAFF. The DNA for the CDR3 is TGTGCCAGCAGCGTAGTAAGGAACACTGAAGCTTTCTTT.

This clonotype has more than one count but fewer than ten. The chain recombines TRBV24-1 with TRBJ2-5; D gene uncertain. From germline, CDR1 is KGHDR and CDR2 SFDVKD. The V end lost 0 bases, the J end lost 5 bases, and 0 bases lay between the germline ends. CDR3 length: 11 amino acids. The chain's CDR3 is CATSDLETQYF. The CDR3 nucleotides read TGTGCCACCAGTGATTTGGAGACCCAGTACTTC.

The CDR3 DNA follows: TGCGCCAGCAGCCAAGAGTTCCAGGCAGGGACCGGGGAGCTGTTTTTT. Amino acids: CASSQEFQAGTGELFF. The rearrangement joins TRBV4-1 to TRBJ2-2, with D possibly being TRBD1 (5 bases). The V and J ends lost 0 bases and 5 bases respectively, with 13 bases between them. This CDR3 has 16 residues. Germline V CDR1 and CDR2: MGHRA, YSYEKL.

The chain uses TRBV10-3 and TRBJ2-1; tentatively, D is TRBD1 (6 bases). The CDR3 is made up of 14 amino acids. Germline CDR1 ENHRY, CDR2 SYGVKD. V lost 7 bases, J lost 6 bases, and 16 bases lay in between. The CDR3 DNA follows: TGTGCCATCATGGGGGCGGCGGGCTCCAATGAGCAGTTCTTC. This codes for CAIMGAAGSNEQFF.

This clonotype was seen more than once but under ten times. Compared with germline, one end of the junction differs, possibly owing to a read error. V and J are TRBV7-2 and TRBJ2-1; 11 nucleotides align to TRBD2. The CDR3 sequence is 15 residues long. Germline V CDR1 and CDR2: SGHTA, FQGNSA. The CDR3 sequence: CASSLAGGTYNEQFF. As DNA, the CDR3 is TGTGCCAGCAGCCTAGCGGGAGGAACCTACAATGAGCAGTTCTTC.

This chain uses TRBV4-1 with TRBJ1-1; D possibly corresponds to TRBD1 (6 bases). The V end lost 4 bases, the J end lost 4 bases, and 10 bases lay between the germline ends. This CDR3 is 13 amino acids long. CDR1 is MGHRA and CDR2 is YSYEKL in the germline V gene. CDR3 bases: TGCGCCAGCAGCCGGAAACAGGGCACTGAAGCTTTCTTT. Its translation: CASSRKQGTEAFF.

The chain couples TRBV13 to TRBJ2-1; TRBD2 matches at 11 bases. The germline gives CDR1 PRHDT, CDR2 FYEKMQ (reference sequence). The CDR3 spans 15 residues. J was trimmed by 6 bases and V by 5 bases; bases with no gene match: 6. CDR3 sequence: CASSLLAGDRNEQFF. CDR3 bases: TGTGCCAGCAGCCTACTAGCGGGAGATCGCAATGAGCAGTTCTTC.

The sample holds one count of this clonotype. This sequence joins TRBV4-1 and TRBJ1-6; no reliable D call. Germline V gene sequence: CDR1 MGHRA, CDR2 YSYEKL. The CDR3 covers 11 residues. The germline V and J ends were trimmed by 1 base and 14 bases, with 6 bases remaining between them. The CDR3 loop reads CASSQGRALHF. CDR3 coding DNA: TGCGCCAGCAGCCAAGGCCGGGCCCTCCACTTT.

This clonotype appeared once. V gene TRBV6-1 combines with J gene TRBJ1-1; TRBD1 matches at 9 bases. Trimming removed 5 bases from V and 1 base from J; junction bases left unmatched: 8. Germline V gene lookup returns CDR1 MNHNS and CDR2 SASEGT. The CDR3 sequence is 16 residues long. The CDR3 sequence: CASSPRTGARNTEAFF. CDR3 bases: TGTGCCAGCAGTCCCCGGACAGGGGCGAGGAACACTGAAGCTTTCTTT.

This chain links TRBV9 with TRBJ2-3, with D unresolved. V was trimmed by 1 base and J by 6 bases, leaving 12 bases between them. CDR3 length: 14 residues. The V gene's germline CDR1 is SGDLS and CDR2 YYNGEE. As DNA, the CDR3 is TGTGCCAGCAGCGTATCATATTCCATTGATACGCAGTATTTT. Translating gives CASSVSYSIDTQYF. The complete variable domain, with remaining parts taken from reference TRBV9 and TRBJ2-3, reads DSGVTQTPKHLITATGQRVTLRCSPRSGDLSVYWYQQSLDQGLQFLIQYYNGEERAKGNILERFSAQQFPDLHSELNLSSLELGDSALYFCASSVSYSIDTQYFGPGTRLTVL.

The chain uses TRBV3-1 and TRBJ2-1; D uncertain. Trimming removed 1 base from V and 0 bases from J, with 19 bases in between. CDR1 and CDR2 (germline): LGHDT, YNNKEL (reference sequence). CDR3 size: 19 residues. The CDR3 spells CASSQGYRFIVSSYNEQFF. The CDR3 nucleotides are TGTGCCAGCAGCCAAGGATATAGGTTTATAGTTAGCTCCTACAATGAGCAGTTCTTC.